Listed here are 14 T cell receptor beta chains from one sample, sequenced in a study of blood T cell repertoires in COVID-19. The data were produced by immunoSEQ multiplex PCR, yet TCRdb's version contains in-frame clones alone and is incomplete. This sample has 200,000 to 250,000 clones; around nine tenths occur once, and the top ten carry around 3.6%. The sequencing sample was made of PBMCs or T cells enriched from blood (not recorded which). Receptor source: a woman under 40 who had been exposed to COVID-19.

The gene calls are TRBV6-2 or TRBV6-3 and TRBJ2-1, with 10 bases identical to TRBD2. The CDR3 spans 19 residues. J gave up 0 bases and V 5 bases, and 13 bases lay outside the gene matches. The germline V gene encodes CDR1 MNHEY and CDR2 SVGEGT. The DNA for the CDR3 is TGTGCCAGCAGTCTCAGATTAGGGACTAGCGCAAGCTCCTACAATGAGCAGTTCTTC. Protein sequence: CASSLRLGTSASSYNEQFF.

This clone has a single count. The V and J genes are TRBV13 and TRBJ2-7, with D tentatively TRBD2 (6 bases). Germline V gene data show CDR1 as PRHDT and CDR2 as FYEKMQ (reference sequence). V shed 4 bases and J shed 0 bases, with 10 bases lying between them. The CDR3 has 14 amino acids. The CDR3 DNA is TGTGCCAGCAGCTGGGGGGAGAGCTCCTACGAGCAGTACTTC. Its protein product is CASSWGESSYEQYF. Variable domain in full (rest from reference TRBV13 and TRBJ2-7): AAGVIQSPRHLIKEKRETATLKCYPIPRHDTVYWYQQGPGQDPQFLISFYEKMQSDKGSIPDRFSAQQFSDYHSELNMSSLELGDSALYFCASSWGESSYEQYFGPGTRLTVT.

J is TRBJ1-4 and V is TRBV28, with 8 bases fitting TRBD1. Unmatched junction bases numbered 11, after V lost 10 bases and J lost 7 bases. The CDR3 totals 14 residues. Per the germline V gene, CDR1 is MDHEN and CDR2 is SYDVKM. CDR3 in amino acids: CATQIQGAGEKLFF. The CDR3 coding sequence is TGTGCCACCCAAATCCAGGGGGCGGGTGAAAAACTGTTTTTT.

V gene TRBV4-1 combines with J gene TRBJ2-1; 10 bases line up with TRBD2. The junction had 10 bases not matched to a gene; V was cut back by 0 bases and J by 11 bases. Germline CDR1 and CDR2: MGHRA and YSYEKL. The CDR3 has 16 amino acids. This chain's CDR3 is CASSQDGPGLAVKQFF. DNA for the CDR3: TGCGCCAGCAGCCAAGATGGACCCGGACTAGCGGTTAAGCAGTTCTTC.

The chain has TRBV4-1 and TRBJ2-7, with 7 positions matching TRBD1. Germline trimming cut 0 bases from V and 0 bases from J; bases unmatched to any gene: 2. CDR3 size: 15 residues. Germline V gene sequence: CDR1 MGHRA, CDR2 YSYEKL. The CDR3 sequence: CASSQDRGSSYEQYF. The CDR3 DNA reads TGCGCCAGCAGCCAAGACAGGGGGAGCTCCTACGAGCAGTACTTC.

The chain carries TRBV19 and TRBJ2-5, with D perhaps TRBD2 (6 bases). The V gene's germline CDR1 is LNHDA and CDR2 SQIVND (reference sequence). Trimming left V 11 bases short and J 5 bases short, with 15 bases between. There are 12 residues in the CDR3. The CDR3 bases are TGTGCCTCGTCGGAGGGCCGCGAGACCCAGTACTTC. The encoded protein is CASSEGRETQYF. The full variable domain, its missing parts supplied by reference TRBV19 and TRBJ2-5, is DGGITQSPKYLFRKEGQNVTLSCEQNLNHDAMYWYRQDPGQGLRLIYYSQIVNDFQKGDIAEGYSVSREKKESFPLTVTSAQKNPTAFYLCASSEGRETQYFGPGTRLLVL.

This clone occurred once. V usage is TRBV29-1 and J usage is TRBJ2-7; 10 bases are a match to TRBD1. Germline assignment: CDR1 SQVTM and CDR2 ANQGSEA. Unmatched junction bases numbered 5, after V lost 3 bases and J lost 6 bases. The CDR3 runs 13 residues. DNA of the CDR3: TGCAGCGTTGAGGGACAGGGGTATCTCGAGCAGTACTTC. Translating gives CSVEGQGYLEQYF.

The V and J genes are TRBV12-3 or TRBV12-4 and TRBJ2-5, with D possibly matching TRBD2 (5 bases). This CDR3 is built from 12 residues. The CDR3 DNA is TGTGCTTCGGCGAGGGTCCCAGAGACCCAGTACTTC. Translation: CASARVPETQYF.

The chain employs TRBV19 and TRBJ2-1, with 8 bases identical to TRBD2. After removal of 5 bases from V and 6 bases from J, the junction contained 9 bases not matched to a gene. The CDR3 is made up of 15 amino acids. Germline loops: CDR1 LNHDA, CDR2 SQIVND (reference sequence). CDR3 residues: CASSLTSGNLNEQFF. The DNA of the CDR3 is TGTGCCAGTAGTCTCACTAGCGGTAACCTCAATGAGCAGTTCTTC.

The genes are TRBV11-2 and TRBJ1-1; D call uncertain. The CDR3 loop spans 14 amino acids. Trimming took off 5 bases at V and 5 bases at J, with 15 bases between the two ends. CDR1 is SGHAT, CDR2 FQNNGV, per germline. CDR3 in amino acids: CASSRGRVETEAFF. In DNA, the CDR3 is TGTGCCAGCAGCAGAGGGCGGGTAGAGACTGAAGCTTTCTTT.

The chain recombines TRBV5-6 with TRBJ2-7; 11 bases are a match to TRBD1. This CDR3 spans 15 amino acids. Germline V CDR1 and CDR2: SGHDT, YYEEEE. With V trimmed by 2 bases and J by 3 bases, 4 bases remained unmatched. CDR3 sequence (DNA): TGTGCCAGCAGCTTCGGGGGACAGGGGGGCTACGAGCAGTACTTC. The encoded protein is CASSFGGQGGYEQYF. The variable domain in full, completed from reference TRBV5-6 and TRBJ2-7, reads DAGVTQSPTHLIKTRGQQVTLRCSPKSGHDTVSWYQQALGQGPQFIFQYYEEEERQRGNFPDRFSGHQFPNYSSELNVNALLLGDSALYLCASSFGGQGGYEQYFGPGTRLTVT.

V and J are TRBV30 and TRBJ1-1; tentatively, D is TRBD1 (6 bases). This CDR3 contains 12 residues. The germline V gene encodes CDR1 GTSNPN and CDR2 SVGIG (reference sequence). Trimming took 4 bases from V and 10 from J, leaving 16 bases between them. CDR3 region: CAWIRGPAGAFF. In DNA form, the CDR3 reads TGTGCCTGGATCAGGGGCCCGGCTGGAGCTTTCTTT.

The chain links TRBV3-1 (or the pseudogene TRBV3-2) to TRBJ2-6; D uncertain. With 1 base removed from V and 1 base from J, the gap between germline ends came to 2 bases. CDR1 is LGHDT and CDR2 is YNNKEL in the germline V gene (reference sequence). The CDR3 loop spans 14 amino acids. The CDR3 loop is CASSQASGANVLTF. Here the CDR3 DNA reads TGTGCCAGCAGCCAAGCTTCTGGGGCCAACGTCCTGACTTTC.

The chain recombines TRBV6-1 with TRBJ1-2; a weak D match, TRBD1 (5 bases). The CDR3 length is 12 residues. V lost 3 bases and J 8 bases, leaving 10 bases between the germline ends. Germline V gene sequence: CDR1 MNHNS, CDR2 SASEGT. The CDR3 loop is CASSDRVGGYTF. The CDR3, as DNA: TGTGCCAGCAGTGACAGGGTAGGCGGCTACACCTTC.